This entry lists 23 T cell receptor beta chains sequenced from one sample in a study of blood T cell repertoires in COVID-19. Profiling relied on immunoSEQ multiplex PCR, and the TCRdb table lists in-frame clones only, not all of them. The profile shows 250,000 to 300,000 clones, approximately 90% of them singletons. The specimen sequenced was peripheral blood. The origin of the receptors is a man younger than 35 with active or convalescent COVID-19.

V is TRBV7-2 and J is TRBJ1-1; tentatively, D is TRBD1 (5 bases). The germline V gene has CDR1 SGHTA and CDR2 FQGNSA. This CDR3 region has 12 residues. V was cut by 0 bases and J by 11 bases, with 10 bases left in between. The CDR3 coding sequence is TGTGCCAGCAGCTTAGCCAGGGCAGGGGCTTTCTTT. This encodes CASSLARAGAFF.

V is TRBV10-3 and J is TRBJ1-1; 7 bases match TRBD1. V lost 10 bases to trimming and J lost 7 bases; unmatched junction nucleotides: 12. The CDR3 is 13 amino acids. The germline CDR1 and CDR2 sequences are ENHRY and SYGVKD. CDR3 sequence reads: CATEGLSGGEAFF. CDR3 nucleotides: TGTGCCACTGAGGGCCTGTCAGGGGGTGAAGCTTTCTTT.

The chain joins TRBV2 to TRBJ2-5; TRBD2 is a possible D gene (5 bases). CDR3 length: 15 amino acids. Between the trimmed V and J ends, which lost 9 bases and 6 bases, there was a span of 23 bases. The germline CDR1 and CDR2 sequences are SNHLY and FYNNEI. The CDR3 reads CASVMSRGLGQTQYF. The CDR3 nucleotides are TGTGCCAGTGTCATGAGCCGGGGTCTTGGACAGACCCAGTACTTC.

This clone has only a few counts. The chain joins TRBV11-2 to TRBJ1-6; D remains unclear. Germline loops: CDR1 SGHAT, CDR2 FQNNGV. The CDR3 consists of 17 residues. Trimming took 5 bases from V and 0 from J, leaving 14 bases between them. CDR3 DNA sequence: TGTGCCAGCAGCAGTGATGAGTTTAGCTCCTATAATTCACCCCTCCACTTT. This gives the protein CASSSDEFSSYNSPLHF.

The chain joins TRBV28 to TRBJ1-3; D not resolved. The CDR3 is made up of 15 amino acids. Trimming removed 8 bases from V and 0 bases from J, with 14 bases in between. From germline, CDR1 is MDHEN and CDR2 SYDVKM. The CDR3 protein is CASRHTPDSGNTIYF. In nucleotides, the CDR3 is TGTGCCAGCCGACACACACCCGACTCTGGAAACACCATATATTTT.

The rearrangement links TRBV19 to TRBJ2-1; 15 nucleotides match TRBD2. The CDR3 contains 15 residues. CDR1 is LNHDA, CDR2 SQIVND, per germline (reference sequence). J lost 7 bases, V lost 6 bases, and 4 bases had no gene match. The CDR3: CASRWGLAGGNEQFF. DNA of the CDR3: TGTGCCAGTAGATGGGGACTAGCGGGAGGAAATGAGCAGTTCTTC. The whole variable domain, remainder taken from reference TRBV19 and TRBJ2-1, is DGGITQSPKYLFRKEGQNVTLSCEQNLNHDAMYWYRQDPGQGLRLIYYSQIVNDFQKGDIAEGYSVSREKKESFPLTVTSAQKNPTAFYLCASRWGLAGGNEQFFGPGTRLTVL.

This chain uses TRBV12-3 or TRBV12-4 with TRBJ2-1; 9 positions agree with TRBD1. V was pared by 5 bases and J by 9 bases, with 5 bases of the junction left unmatched. CDR3 length: 13 residues. The CDR3 region is CASSPGQGAEQFF. The CDR3 DNA is TGTGCCAGCAGTCCGGGACAGGGTGCTGAGCAGTTCTTC.

The chain employs TRBV12-3 or TRBV12-4 and TRBJ2-2; D might be TRBD1 (5 bases). CDR3 length: 13 residues. Trimming shortened V by 3 bases and J by 8 bases, and 10 bases separated the two germline ends. The CDR3 region has the DNA TGTGCCAGCAGTTTCCAGGGTAAAGGGGAGCTGTTTTTT. Translated, it gives CASSFQGKGELFF.

The chain uses TRBV5-1 and TRBJ1-6; D is unclear. The CDR3 covers 14 residues. V lost 7 bases, J lost 3 bases, and 11 bases lay in between. Germline V gives CDR1 SGHRS, CDR2 YFSETQ. The CDR3 nucleotides are TGCGCCAGCGCTGAGGGCGACTATAATTCACCCCTCCACTTT. Its protein is CASAEGDYNSPLHF.

V and J are TRBV6-5 and TRBJ1-3; D unclear. The CDR3 sequence is 16 residues long. Germline lookup yields CDR1 MNHEY and CDR2 SVGAGI. Between the trimmed V and J ends, which lost 0 bases and 3 bases, there was a span of 12 bases. CDR3 in amino acids: CASSYSRVMGGNTIYF. The CDR3 DNA is TGTGCCAGCAGTTACTCGCGGGTAATGGGTGGAAACACCATATATTTT.

The V gene is TRBV14, the J gene TRBJ2-1; 8 bases match TRBD2. Germline V CDR1 and CDR2: SGHDN, FVKESK. The trim removed 4 bases at V and 7 bases at J, leaving 6 bases unmatched. The CDR3 covers 14 residues. The CDR3 nucleotides are TGTGCCAGCAGCCTTAGGACTAGCCGGAATGAGCAGTTCTTC. Residues: CASSLRTSRNEQFF.

V gene TRBV2 combines with J gene TRBJ1-1; D ambiguous. Trimming stripped 8 bases from V and 4 bases from J, with 14 bases between. The CDR3 has 13 amino acids. From germline, CDR1 is SNHLY and CDR2 FYNNEI. The CDR3 region has the DNA TGTGCCAGCTCCCAAGGAGGGATCACTGAAGCTTTCTTT. Translating it yields CASSQGGITEAFF.

The V gene is TRBV7-2, the J gene TRBJ1-5, with 7 bases that match TRBD1. The V and J ends lost 2 bases and 6 bases, in that order; junction bases with no gene match: 1. Germline values: CDR1 SGHTA, CDR2 FQGNSA. The CDR3 is 13 residues long. In DNA form, the CDR3 reads TGTGCCAGCAGCTTATGGGACAGTCAGCCCCAGCATTTT. Translation gives CASSLWDSQPQHF.

The CDR3 DNA sequence: TGTGCCAGCAGTGTACAAGATTCCCCCTCCTACGAGCAGTACTTC. Its protein product is CASSVQDSPSYEQYF. The J gene is TRBJ2-7, the V gene TRBV6-2 or TRBV6-3; no definite D call. This CDR3 has 15 amino acids. Trimming removed 5 bases at V and 0 bases at J, with 14 bases between. CDR1 MNHEY and CDR2 SVGEGT come from the germline V gene.

The chain links TRBV21-1 to TRBJ1-3. TRBV21-1 is a pseudogene segment. CDR3 length: 16 residues. The CDR3 loop reads CASSRVGGYSGNTIYF. The CDR3 DNA reads as TGTGCCAGCAGCAGGGTGGGAGGCTACTCTGGAAACACCATATATTTT.

J is TRBJ1-3 and V is TRBV28, with no clear D. Germline V lookup: CDR1 MDHEN, CDR2 SYDVKM. V was clipped by 10 bases and J by 0 bases, with 7 bases between them. This CDR3 has 12 residues. CDR3 sequence (DNA): TGTGCCACTGTTAACTCTGGAAACACCATATATTTT. Translated, it gives CATVNSGNTIYF.

This chain links TRBV5-1 with TRBJ1-4; D is ambiguous. The CDR3 runs 11 residues. V lost 7 bases and J lost 7, with 8 bases in between. Germline-derived CDR1 and CDR2 are SGHRS and YFSETQ. CDR3 loop: CASGPREKLFF. The CDR3 bases are TGCGCCAGCGGGCCGCGTGAAAAACTGTTTTTT. The full variable domain, in which reference TRBV5-1 and TRBJ1-4 provide the parts outside the CDR3, is KAGVTQTPRYLIKTRGQQVTLSCSPISGHRSVSWYQQTPGQGLQFLFEYFSETQRNKGNFPGRFSGRQFSNSRSEMNVSTLELGDSALYLCASGPREKLFFGSGTQLSVL.

This chain connects TRBV20-1 to TRBJ2-1; a weak D match, TRBD2 (5 bases). The CDR3 extends over 11 amino acids. V was clipped by 3 bases and J by 10 bases, with 10 bases between them. Per the germline V gene, CDR1 is DFQATT and CDR2 is SNEGSKA (reference sequence). The CDR3 spells CSARSPGEQFF. CDR3 DNA: TGCAGTGCTAGGTCCCCGGGGGAGCAGTTCTTC.

The chain links TRBV9 to TRBJ1-6, with D perhaps TRBD1 (5 bases). In germline, CDR1 is SGDLS, CDR2 YYNGEE. V was cut by 0 bases and J by 10 bases, with 11 bases left in between. The length of the CDR3 is 14 residues. The CDR3, as DNA: TGTGCCAGCAGCGTAGGCAGGGTAGGATCACCCCTCCACTTT. As protein: CASSVGRVGSPLHF.

CDR3 region: CSVSQGTNYGYTF. The CDR3 nucleotides read TGCAGCGTCTCACAGGGGACTAACTATGGCTACACCTTC. The rearrangement joins TRBV29-1 to TRBJ1-2, with TRBD1 identical over 7 bases. This CDR3 is built from 13 residues. Germline V gene lookup returns CDR1 SQVTM and CDR2 ANQGSEA. After removal of 6 bases from V and 0 bases from J, the junction contained 4 bases not matched to a gene. Combining the CDR3 with reference TRBV29-1 and TRBJ1-2 gives the whole variable domain SAVISQKPSRDICQRGTSLTIQCQVDSQVTMMFWYRQQPGQSLTLIATANQGSEATYESGFVIDKFPISRPNLTFSTLTVSNMSPEDSSIYLCSVSQGTNYGYTFGSGTRLTVV.

This clone has more than one count but fewer than ten. The rearrangement uses TRBV19 and TRBJ2-7; possible D gene TRBD2, 6 bases. With 3 bases removed from V and 7 bases from J, the gap between germline ends came to 13 bases. CDR3 length: 13 amino acids. The V gene's germline CDR1 is LNHDA and CDR2 SQIVND (reference sequence). In DNA, the CDR3 is TGTGCCAGTAGTATTGGAGGGGCGAGTGAGCAGTACTTC. It codes for CASSIGGASEQYF.

The gene calls are TRBV6-1 and TRBJ2-2; TRBD2 matches at 7 bases. CDR1 MNHNS and CDR2 SASEGT come from the germline V gene. The CDR3 covers 13 residues. V lost 10 bases, J lost 2 bases, and 4 bases stayed unmatched. This CDR3 reads CATSGINTGELFF. The CDR3 nucleotides are TGTGCCACCAGCGGGATTAACACCGGGGAGCTGTTTTTT.

J is TRBJ2-3 and V is TRBV11-2; a weak D match, TRBD2 (6 bases). The CDR3 loop spans 15 amino acids. The V and J ends lost 4 bases and 4 bases respectively, with 15 bases between them. The V gene's germline CDR1 is SGHAT and CDR2 FQNNGV. The CDR3 nucleotides read TGTGCCAGCAGCTCTCGAGCGGGTATTTCAGATACGCAGTATTTT. Protein: CASSSRAGISDTQYF.